This T cell receptor (beta chain) was retrieved from a study of CD8+ T cells in alopecia areata (dated by TCRdb to the late 2010s). At the level of the whole study: The treated patients took part in an open-label pilot trial in which moderate-to-severe alopecia areata was treated with oral tofacitinib at 5 to 10 mg twice daily. Patients stayed on tofacitinib for 6 to 18 months and then had 6 months of follow-up off drug so that delayed response and recurrence could be assessed. For the treated patients, the SALT score, which quantifies what percentage of scalp surface area is affected, served as the measure of disease severity. To study T cell clonal expansion in alopecia areata, the researchers applied high-throughput TCRbeta sequencing to both the C3H/HeJ mouse model and human patients. Scalp tissue and sorted CD4+ and CD8+ peripheral blood T cells from patchy and totalis/universalis alopecia areata patients and from healthy controls were covered by human TCRbeta sequencing. Biopsies were taken from tofacitinib-treated patients at baseline and at 4 and 24 weeks of treatment, and a later scalp biopsy was taken in several of the tofacitinib-treated patients. Scalp clonality was compared among normal scalp (n=4), patchy alopecia areata scalp (n=8), and alopecia totalis/universalis scalp (n=8). RNA was extracted with the PAXgene miRNA kit for fixed scalp, the miRNeasy kit for PBMCs, and the RNeasy kit for mouse skin. immunoSEQ multiplex PCR using 35 Vbeta forward primers and 13 Jbeta reverse primers was used to amplify TCRbeta CDR3 regions. Broader findings and caveats from the paper: Scalp clonality and the number of expanded CD8+ clones among the top 100 scalp clones were significantly decreased by tofacitinib. During tofacitinib treatment, many expanded lesional clones stuck around in both scalp and blood, and this persistence may partly explain why relapse happens after treatment is stopped. Compared with normal scalp, lesional scalp, particularly in alopecia totalis/universalis, had higher clonality and more expanded CD8+ clones, which suggests antigenic drive. Unlike mouse skin, where gammadelta T cells dominate, normal human skin contains resident alphabeta T cells that get sequenced too, which complicates analysis of the scalp TCR repertoire. Shared TCR sequences between patients were less evident than in mice, which may be partly attributable to HLA diversity in the patient population. Because the treated cohort was small and had only one nonresponder, larger studies are needed to examine links between baseline CD8+ expansion and response.

Of note for this clone: Its antigen has not been determined. One base away there is no much larger clone; base qualities are not given.

The sample's treatment or condition, from its label and the paper: oral pan-JAK inhibitor, 5-10 mg twice daily. Lesional scalp punch biopsies and peripheral blood were collected from alopecia areata patients. PBMCs were isolated by density centrifugation and stained for CD3, CD4 and CD8, after which CD4+ and CD8+ T cells were sorted on a FACSAria. Reading the germline V gene gives CDR1 LGHNA and CDR2 YNFKEQ. V is reduced by 3 bases and J by 7 bases, leaving a spacing of 19 bases between them. The CDR3 spans 17 residues, from the cysteine through the phenylalanine. Only the CDR3 DNA stays, 51 bases, in frame from base 1. Preparation of the library involved the immunoSEQ multiplex PCR assay. For TCR sequencing, RNA was extracted from every sample and reverse transcribed into cDNA to serve as template. First-strand cDNA was synthesized using SuperScript III with a 2:1 mix of oligo-dT and random hexamers. A synthetic immune receptor repertoire was used to assess amplification bias, and residual bias was removed computationally. The authors' pipeline ran thus. After raw reads were preprocessed to remove errors, the CDR3 was defined following IMGT conventions as running from the conserved cysteine to phenylalanine. To get clonality, Shannon entropy was normalized by log2 of the number of productive unique TCRs and the result was subtracted from 1. Scalp TCRbeta sequences were cross-referenced with sorted blood CD4 and CD8 repertoires so that the CD4 or CD8 identity of scalp clones could be inferred. Entries here come from immuneACCESS through TCRdb and include only in-frame sequences with V and J called. Some clones fail to appear in such tables; in the studies checked, an unresolved V gene covers under half of the shortfall, and the cause of the remainder is unknown. That table furnishes V, J and clone size, whereas the DNA furnished D and trimming. Across this sample there are 180,000 or so clones, with 50% to 75% seen only once. 16% of the sample is taken by the ten largest.

This receptor was obtained from a human donor with alopecia areata. The sequenced sample was CD4+ T cells sorted from blood, obtained between weeks 55 and 70, from a patient treated with tofacitinib. Recombination joined TRBV4-2 with TRBJ1-6, and the D gene may be TRBD1, 6 bases matching. Read as DNA, the sequence is TGTGCCAGCAGCCAGAGAGGTGGGGGGCAAGAAAATTCACCCCTCCACTTT. Its protein reads: CASSQRGGGQENSPLHF.